Listed below are T cell receptor beta chains from one sample, sequenced in a study of Graves' ophthalmopathy and Graves' hyperthyroidism. TCRdb re-analysed the multiplex PCR reads in MiXCR, keeping a single row per CDR3 protein. The sample contains about 600,000 distinct CDR3 sequences, less than 40% of which appear only once. Sequenced material: peripheral blood or thyroid tissue (not recorded which). Receptor source: an adult man with Graves' hyperthyroidism. CDR3s include the opening cysteine and the closing phenylalanine or tryptophan. Fields, in order: clone size, D gene, J gene, V gene, CDR3 DNA, CDR3 protein. A D gene is named only where the DNA matches it firmly. Clone size is not always given. Where it is, it says once, few, many or a class for expanded clones.

>many|.|TRBJ2-5|TRBV6-5
TGTGCCAGCAGTTTGGGGCGTTGGTCGGAGACCCAGTACTTC
CASSLGRWSETQYF
>.|.|TRBJ1-1|TRBV12-5
TGTGCTAGTGGTTTGGTTACACAGGGTTATACTGAAGCTTTCTTT
CASGLVTQGYTEAFF
>.|TRBD1|TRBJ1-1|TRBV7-9
TGTGCCAGCAGCTTCTTGGACGGGACAGGGGGAAGGAACACTGAAGCTTTCTTT
CASSFLDGTGGRNTEAFF
>.|TRBD1|TRBJ1-6|TRBV18
TGTGCCAGCTCACCCCGGGACAGCAATAATTCACCCCTCCACTTT
CASSPRDSNNSPLHF
>.|.|TRBJ1-5|TRBV29-1
TGCAGCCTTGAGGGGGGTTGGAGCAATCAGCCCCAGCATTTT
CSLEGGWSNQPQHF
>.|.|TRBJ2-7|TRBV7-2
TGTGCCAGCAGCCCGATAGGGTCCTATGAGCAGTACTTC
CASSPIGSYEQYF
>.|.|TRBJ2-6|TRBV29-1
TGCAGCGTTGAGTCCTCGAGCTCTGGGGCCAACGTCCTGACTTTC
CSVESSSSGANVLTF
>.|TRBD1|TRBJ2-2|TRBV7-6
TGTGCCAGCAGCTTCTACACCGGGACAGGGGGCTCCGGGGAGCTGTTTTTT
CASSFYTGTGGSGELFF
>many|.|TRBJ2-7|TRBV7-9
TGTGCCAGCAGCTTTCTCGAGGCCCCCATCCACGAGCAGTACTTC
CASSFLEAPIHEQYF
>few|TRBD2|TRBJ2-3|TRBV19
TGTGCCAGTAGTCCCTCTAGCGGGGGGTCTAGCACAGATACGCAGTATTTT
CASSPSSGGSSTDTQYF
>.|.|TRBJ2-1|TRBV12-3/TRBV12-4
TGTGCCAGCAGCCGGGACTCCCAGTCCAATGAGCAGTTCTTC
CASSRDSQSNEQFF
>few|.|TRBJ2-2|TRBV7-2
TGTGCCAGCAGCGGTGCAGCTGCCCCCCCGAACACCGGGGAGCTGTTTTTT
CASSGAAAPPNTGELFF
>.|.|TRBJ2-1|TRBV7-6
TGTGCCAGCAGCCGTGCGATCGGGACCCAGCCCTACAATGAGCAGTTCTTC
CASSRAIGTQPYNEQFF
>.|TRBD1|TRBJ1-5|TRBV19
TGTGCCAGCCTGAGGACAGGGGAGAAACATCAGCCCCAGCATTTT
CASLRTGEKHQPQHF
>once|.|TRBJ1-4|TRBV10-3
TGTGCCATCAGCGACTCAGGGGCCAATGAAAAACTGTTTTTT
CAISDSGANEKLFF
>many|TRBD2|TRBJ2-5|TRBV9
TGTGCCAGCAGCGTAGGAGGCTCCGGGACTAGCGCCACCCAGTACTTC
CASSVGGSGTSATQYF
>many|.|TRBJ2-2|TRBV2
TGTGCCAGCAGTGAACTAACCGGGGAGCTGTTTTTT
CASSELTGELFF
>few|.|TRBJ1-3|TRBV24-1
TGTGCCACCAGTGACGGGTCCAGGGGCGGAAACACCATATATTTT
CATSDGSRGGNTIYF
>many|.|TRBJ1-2|TRBV7-2
TGTGCCAGCAGCTTAAATTTGTACTCTAACTATGGCTACACCTTC
CASSLNLYSNYGYTF
>many|.|TRBJ2-7|TRBV6-5
TGTGCCAGCATCTCAAACTCCTACGAGCAGTACTTC
CASISNSYEQYF
>many|.|TRBJ1-5|TRBV10-3
TGTGCCATCAGCGGGACAAATCAGCCCCAGCATTTT
CAISGTNQPQHF
>.|TRBD1|TRBJ2-2|TRBV24-1
TGTGCCACCAGTGACCACAGGGGTCCCACCGTGTTAACGAACACCGGGGAGCTGTTTTTT
CATSDHRGPTVLTNTGELFF
>few|.|TRBJ1-1|TRBV4-1
TGCGCCAGCAGCCAAACAGGGAGGCGCACTGAAGCTTTCTTT
CASSQTGRRTEAFF
>many|.|TRBJ2-2|TRBV10-1
TGCGCCAGCAGCCTCGGCCAGTCGACCGGGGAGCTGTTTTTT
CASSLGQSTGELFF
>many|.|TRBJ1-6|TRBV6-1
TGTGCCAGCAATGTTGCCCGAGGATCACCCCTCCACTTT
CASNVARGSPLHF
>.|TRBD1|TRBJ1-1|TRBV28
TGTGCCACTCGACAGGGGGCAGAAGCTTTCTTT
CATRQGAEAFF